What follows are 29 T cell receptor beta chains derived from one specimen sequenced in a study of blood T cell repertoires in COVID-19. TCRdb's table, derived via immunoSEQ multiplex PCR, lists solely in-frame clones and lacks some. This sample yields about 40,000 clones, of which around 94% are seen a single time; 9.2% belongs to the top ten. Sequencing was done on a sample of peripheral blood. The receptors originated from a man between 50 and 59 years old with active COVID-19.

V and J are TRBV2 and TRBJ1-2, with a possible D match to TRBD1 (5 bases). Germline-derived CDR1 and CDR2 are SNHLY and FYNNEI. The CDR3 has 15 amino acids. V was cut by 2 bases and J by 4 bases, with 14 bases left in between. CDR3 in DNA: TGTGCCAGCAGTGAAATCCGGCAGGGCCCCTATGGCTACACCTTC. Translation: CASSEIRQGPYGYTF.

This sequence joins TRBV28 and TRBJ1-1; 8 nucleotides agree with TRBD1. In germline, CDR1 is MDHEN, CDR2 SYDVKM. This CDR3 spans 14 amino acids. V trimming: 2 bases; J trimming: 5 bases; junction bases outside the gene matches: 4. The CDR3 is CASSLRQGRTEAFF. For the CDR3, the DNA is TGTGCCAGCAGTTTAAGACAGGGGCGGACTGAAGCTTTCTTT.

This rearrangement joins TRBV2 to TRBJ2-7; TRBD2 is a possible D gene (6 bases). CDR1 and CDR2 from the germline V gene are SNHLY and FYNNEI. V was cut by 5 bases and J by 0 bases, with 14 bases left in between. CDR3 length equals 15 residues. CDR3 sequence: CASSTIGRYSYEQYF. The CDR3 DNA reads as TGTGCCAGCAGTACCATTGGGAGGTACTCCTACGAGCAGTACTTC.

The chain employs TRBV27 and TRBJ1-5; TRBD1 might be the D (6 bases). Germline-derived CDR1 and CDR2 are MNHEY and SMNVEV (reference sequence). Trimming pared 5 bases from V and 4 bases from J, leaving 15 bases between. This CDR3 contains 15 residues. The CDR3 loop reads CASSRADSRNQPQHF. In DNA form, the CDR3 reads TGTGCCAGCAGTAGGGCGGACAGTAGGAATCAGCCCCAGCATTTT.

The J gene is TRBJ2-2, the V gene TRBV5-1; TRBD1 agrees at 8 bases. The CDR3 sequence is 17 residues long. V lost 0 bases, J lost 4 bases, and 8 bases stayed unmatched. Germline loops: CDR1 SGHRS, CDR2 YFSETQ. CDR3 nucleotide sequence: TGCGCCAGCAGCTTGGGTCAGGGGGCTTCGAGCACCGGGGAGCTGTTTTTT. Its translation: CASSLGQGASSTGELFF.

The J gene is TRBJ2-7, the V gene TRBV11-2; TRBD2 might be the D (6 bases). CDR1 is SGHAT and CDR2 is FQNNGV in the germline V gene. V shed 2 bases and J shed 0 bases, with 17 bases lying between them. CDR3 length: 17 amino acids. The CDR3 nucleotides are TGTGCCAGCAGCTTACCCCGAGGAGGGAAGAGCTCCTACGAGCAGTACTTC. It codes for CASSLPRGGKSSYEQYF. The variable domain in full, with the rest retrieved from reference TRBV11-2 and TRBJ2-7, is EAGVAQSPRYKIIEKRQSVAFWCNPISGHATLYWYQQILGQGPKLLIQFQNNGVVDDSQLPKDRFSAERLKGVDSTLKIQPAKLEDSAVYLCASSLPRGGKSSYEQYFGPGTRLTVT.

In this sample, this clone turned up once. CDR3 in DNA: TGTGCCAGCAACCCCGGCGGGTTAACTAACTATGGCTACACCTTC. It translates to CASNPGGLTNYGYTF. The J gene is TRBJ1-2, the V gene TRBV28; unclear D gene. Germline loops: CDR1 MDHEN, CDR2 SYDVKM. V lost 7 bases and J lost 0, with 15 bases in between. The CDR3 runs to 15 residues.

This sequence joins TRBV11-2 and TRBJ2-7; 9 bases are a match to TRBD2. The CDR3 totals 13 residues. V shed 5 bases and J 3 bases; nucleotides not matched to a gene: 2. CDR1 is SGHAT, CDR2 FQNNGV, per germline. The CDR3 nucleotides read TGTGCCAGCAGCCAGACTAGCGGCTACGAGCAGTACTTC. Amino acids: CASSQTSGYEQYF.

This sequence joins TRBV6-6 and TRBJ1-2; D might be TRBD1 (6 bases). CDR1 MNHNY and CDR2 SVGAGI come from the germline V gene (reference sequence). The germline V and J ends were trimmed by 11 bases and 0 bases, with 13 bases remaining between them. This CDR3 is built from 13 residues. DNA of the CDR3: TGTGCCTCGACAGGACCCACTAACTATGGCTACACCTTC. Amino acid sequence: CASTGPTNYGYTF.

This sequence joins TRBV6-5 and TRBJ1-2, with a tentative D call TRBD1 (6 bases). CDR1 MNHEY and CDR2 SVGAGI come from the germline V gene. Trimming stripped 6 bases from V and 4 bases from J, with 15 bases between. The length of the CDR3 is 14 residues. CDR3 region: CASRLRQDLYGYTF. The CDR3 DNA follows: TGTGCCAGCAGACTAAGACAGGACCTCTATGGCTACACCTTC.

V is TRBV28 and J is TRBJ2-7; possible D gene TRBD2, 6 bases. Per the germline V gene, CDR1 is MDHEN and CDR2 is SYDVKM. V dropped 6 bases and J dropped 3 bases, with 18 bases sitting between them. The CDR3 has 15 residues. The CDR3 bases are TGTGCCAGCAGCCCTCCCGGGACTGTCGGCTACGAGCAGTACTTC. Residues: CASSPPGTVGYEQYF. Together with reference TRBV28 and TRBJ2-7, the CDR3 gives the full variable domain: DVKVTQSSRYLVKRTGEKVFLECVQDMDHENMFWYRQDPGLGLRLIYFSYDVKMKEKGDIPEGYSVSREKKERFSLILESASTNQTSMYLCASSPPGTVGYEQYFGPGTRLTVT.

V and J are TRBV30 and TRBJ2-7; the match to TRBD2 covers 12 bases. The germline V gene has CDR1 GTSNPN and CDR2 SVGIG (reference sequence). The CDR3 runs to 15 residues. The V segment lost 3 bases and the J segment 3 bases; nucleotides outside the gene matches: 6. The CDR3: CAWRRGLAGIYEQYF. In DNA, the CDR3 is TGTGCCTGGAGACGCGGACTAGCGGGAATCTACGAGCAGTACTTC.

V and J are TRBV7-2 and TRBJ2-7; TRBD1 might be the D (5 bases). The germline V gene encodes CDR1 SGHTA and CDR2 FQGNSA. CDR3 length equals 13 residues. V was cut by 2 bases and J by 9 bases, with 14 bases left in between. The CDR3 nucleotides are TGTGCCAGCAGCTTACCCCCAGGGCACGGGCAGTACTTC. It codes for CASSLPPGHGQYF.

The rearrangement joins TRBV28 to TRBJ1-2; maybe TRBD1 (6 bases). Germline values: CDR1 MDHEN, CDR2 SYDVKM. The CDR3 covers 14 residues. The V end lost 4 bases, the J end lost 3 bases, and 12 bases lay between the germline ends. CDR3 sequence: CASSWKGHDYGYTF. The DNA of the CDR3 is TGTGCCAGCAGTTGGAAGGGACACGACTATGGCTACACCTTC.

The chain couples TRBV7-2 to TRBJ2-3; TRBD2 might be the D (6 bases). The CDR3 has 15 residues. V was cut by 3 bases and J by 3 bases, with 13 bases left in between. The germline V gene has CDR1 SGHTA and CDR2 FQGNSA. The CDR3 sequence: CASSLPGDNTDTQYF. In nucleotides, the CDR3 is TGTGCCAGCAGCTTGCCGGGAGATAATACAGATACGCAGTATTTT.

Written as DNA, the CDR3 is TGTGCCAGCAGCGCGGGGAGGGAACTGTTTTTT. Protein product: CASSAGRELFF. The V call is TRBV9, the J call TRBJ1-4; D gene unclear. This CDR3 comprises 11 residues. CDR1 SGDLS and CDR2 YYNGEE come from the germline V gene. Trimming pared 3 bases from V and 12 bases from J, leaving 9 bases between.

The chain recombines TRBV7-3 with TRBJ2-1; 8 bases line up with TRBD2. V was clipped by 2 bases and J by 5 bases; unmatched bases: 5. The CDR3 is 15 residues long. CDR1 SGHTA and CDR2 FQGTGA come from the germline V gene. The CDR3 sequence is CASSLGASGHNEQFF. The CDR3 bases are TGTGCCAGCAGCTTAGGGGCTAGCGGGCACAATGAGCAGTTCTTC.

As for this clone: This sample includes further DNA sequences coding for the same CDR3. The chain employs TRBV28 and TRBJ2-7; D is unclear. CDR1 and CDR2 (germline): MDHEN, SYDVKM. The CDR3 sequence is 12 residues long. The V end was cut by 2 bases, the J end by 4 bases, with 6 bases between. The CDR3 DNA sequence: TGTGCCAGCAGTTTACGCGAGTACGAGCAGTACTTC. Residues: CASSLREYEQYF.

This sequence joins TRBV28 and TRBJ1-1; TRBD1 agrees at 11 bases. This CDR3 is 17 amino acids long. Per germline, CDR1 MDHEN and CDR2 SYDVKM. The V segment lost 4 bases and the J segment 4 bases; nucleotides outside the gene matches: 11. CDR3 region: CASSSPGQGDSGTEAFF. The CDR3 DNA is TGTGCCAGCAGTTCACCGGGACAGGGGGATTCGGGCACTGAAGCTTTCTTT. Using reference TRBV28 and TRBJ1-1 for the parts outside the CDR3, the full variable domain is DVKVTQSSRYLVKRTGEKVFLECVQDMDHENMFWYRQDPGLGLRLIYFSYDVKMKEKGDIPEGYSVSREKKERFSLILESASTNQTSMYLCASSSPGQGDSGTEAFFGQGTRLTVV.

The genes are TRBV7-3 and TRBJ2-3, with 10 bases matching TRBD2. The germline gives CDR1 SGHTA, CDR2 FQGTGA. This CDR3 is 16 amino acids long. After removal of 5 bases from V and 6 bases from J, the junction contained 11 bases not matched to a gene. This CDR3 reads CASSPRGSGRPDTQYF. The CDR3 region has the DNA TGTGCCAGCAGCCCCCGCGGTAGCGGGAGGCCGGATACGCAGTATTTT.

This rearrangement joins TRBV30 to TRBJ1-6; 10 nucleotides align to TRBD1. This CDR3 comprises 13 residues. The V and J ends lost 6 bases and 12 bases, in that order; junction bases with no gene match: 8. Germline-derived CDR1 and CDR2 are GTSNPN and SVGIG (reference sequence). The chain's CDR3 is CACVTGTGEPLHF. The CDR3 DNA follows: TGTGCCTGCGTTACCGGGACAGGGGAACCCCTCCACTTT.

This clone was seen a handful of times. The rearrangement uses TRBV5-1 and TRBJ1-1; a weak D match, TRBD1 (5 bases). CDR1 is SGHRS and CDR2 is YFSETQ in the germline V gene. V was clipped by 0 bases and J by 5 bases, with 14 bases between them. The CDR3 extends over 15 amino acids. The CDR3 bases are TGCGCCAGCAGCTTGGAATCGACAGAACAAACTGAAGCTTTCTTT. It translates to CASSLESTEQTEAFF.

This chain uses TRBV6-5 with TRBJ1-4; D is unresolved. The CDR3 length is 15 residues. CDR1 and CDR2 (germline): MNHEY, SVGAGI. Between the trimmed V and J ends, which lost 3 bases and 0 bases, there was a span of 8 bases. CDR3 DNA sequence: TGTGCCAGCAGTTATACGGGTGCAACTAATGAAAAACTGTTTTTT. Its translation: CASSYTGATNEKLFF.

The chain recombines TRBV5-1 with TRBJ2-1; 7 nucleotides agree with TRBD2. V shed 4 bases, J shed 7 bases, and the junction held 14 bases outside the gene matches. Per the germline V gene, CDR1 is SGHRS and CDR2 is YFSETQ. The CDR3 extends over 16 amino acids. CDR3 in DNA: TGCGCCAGCAGCCCGGAAGCGGGAATGGGGGAAAATGAGCAGTTCTTC. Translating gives CASSPEAGMGENEQFF.

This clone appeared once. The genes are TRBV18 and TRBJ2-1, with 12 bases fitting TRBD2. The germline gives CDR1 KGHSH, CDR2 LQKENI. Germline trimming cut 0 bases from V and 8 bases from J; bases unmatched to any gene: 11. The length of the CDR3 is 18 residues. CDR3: CASSPPLPRLAGVHEQFF. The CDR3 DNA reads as TGTGCCAGCTCACCACCGTTACCCCGACTAGCGGGAGTTCATGAGCAGTTCTTC.

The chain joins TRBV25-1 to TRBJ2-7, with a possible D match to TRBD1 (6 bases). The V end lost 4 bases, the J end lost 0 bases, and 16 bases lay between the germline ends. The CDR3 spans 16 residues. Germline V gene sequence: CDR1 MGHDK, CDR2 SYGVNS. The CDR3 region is CASSGQDSVSSYEQYF. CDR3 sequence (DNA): TGTGCCAGCAGTGGGCAGGACAGCGTGAGCTCCTACGAGCAGTACTTC.

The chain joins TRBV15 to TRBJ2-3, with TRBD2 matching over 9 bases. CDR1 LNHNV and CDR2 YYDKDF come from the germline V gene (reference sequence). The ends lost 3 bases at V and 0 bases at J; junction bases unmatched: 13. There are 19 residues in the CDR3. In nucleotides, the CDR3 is TGTGCCACCAGCAGGACCACGGCTAGCGGGATCTCTAGCACAGATACGCAGTATTTT. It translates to CATSRTTASGISSTDTQYF. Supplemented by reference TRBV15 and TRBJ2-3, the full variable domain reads DAMVIQNPRYQVTQFGKPVTLSCSQTLNHNVMYWYQQKSSQAPKLLFHYYDKDFNNEADTPDNFQSRRPNTSFCFLDIRSPGLGDTAMYLCATSRTTASGISSTDTQYFGPGTRLTVL.

The CDR3 nucleotides read TGTGCCAGCATGCTGACTAGTCAAAGCTCCTACAATGAGCAGTTCTTC. Its protein product is CASMLTSQSSYNEQFF. The V call is TRBV2, the J call TRBJ2-1; D is possibly TRBD2 (6 bases). Trimming cost V 7 bases and J 0 bases, with 16 bases left between them. CDR3 length equals 16 residues. CDR1 is SNHLY and CDR2 is FYNNEI in the germline V gene.

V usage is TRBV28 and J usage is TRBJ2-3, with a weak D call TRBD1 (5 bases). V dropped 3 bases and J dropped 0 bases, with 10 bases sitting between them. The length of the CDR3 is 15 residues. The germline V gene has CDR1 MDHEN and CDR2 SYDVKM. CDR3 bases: TGTGCCAGCAGTTTCGGCGGACAAAGCACAGATACGCAGTATTTT. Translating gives CASSFGGQSTDTQYF.